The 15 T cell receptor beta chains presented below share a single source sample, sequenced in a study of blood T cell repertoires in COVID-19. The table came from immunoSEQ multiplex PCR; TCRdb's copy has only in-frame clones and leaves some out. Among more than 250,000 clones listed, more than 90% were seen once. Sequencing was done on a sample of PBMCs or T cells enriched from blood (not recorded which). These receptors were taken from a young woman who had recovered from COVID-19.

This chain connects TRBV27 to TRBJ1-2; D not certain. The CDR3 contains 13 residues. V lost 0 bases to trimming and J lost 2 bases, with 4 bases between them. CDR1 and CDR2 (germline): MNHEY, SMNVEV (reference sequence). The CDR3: CASSLSENYGYTF. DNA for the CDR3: TGTGCCAGCAGTTTATCAGAGAACTATGGCTACACCTTC.

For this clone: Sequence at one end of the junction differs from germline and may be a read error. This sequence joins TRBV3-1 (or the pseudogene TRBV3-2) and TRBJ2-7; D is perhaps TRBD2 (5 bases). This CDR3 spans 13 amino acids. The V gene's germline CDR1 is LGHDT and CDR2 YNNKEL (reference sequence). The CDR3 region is CASSQDLAGGCHF. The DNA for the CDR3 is TGTGCCAGCAGCCAGGATCTAGCTGGCGGTTGTCACTTC.

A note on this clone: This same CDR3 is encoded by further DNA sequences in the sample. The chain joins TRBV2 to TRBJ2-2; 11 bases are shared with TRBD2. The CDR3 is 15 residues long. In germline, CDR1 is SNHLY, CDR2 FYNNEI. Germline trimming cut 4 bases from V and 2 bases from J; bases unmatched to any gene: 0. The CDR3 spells CASSGLAGNTGELFF. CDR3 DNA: TGTGCCAGCAGTGGACTAGCGGGAAACACCGGGGAGCTGTTTTTT.

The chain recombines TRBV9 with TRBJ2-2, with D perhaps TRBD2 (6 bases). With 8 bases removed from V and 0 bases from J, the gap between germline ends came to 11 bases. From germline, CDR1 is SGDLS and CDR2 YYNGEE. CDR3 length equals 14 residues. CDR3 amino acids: CARRAGANTGELFF. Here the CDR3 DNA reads TGTGCCAGGAGAGCGGGCGCGAACACCGGGGAGCTGTTTTTT. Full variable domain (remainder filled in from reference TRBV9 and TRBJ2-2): DSGVTQTPKHLITATGQRVTLRCSPRSGDLSVYWYQQSLDQGLQFLIQYYNGEERAKGNILERFSAQQFPDLHSELNLSSLELGDSALYFCARRAGANTGELFFGEGSRLTVL.

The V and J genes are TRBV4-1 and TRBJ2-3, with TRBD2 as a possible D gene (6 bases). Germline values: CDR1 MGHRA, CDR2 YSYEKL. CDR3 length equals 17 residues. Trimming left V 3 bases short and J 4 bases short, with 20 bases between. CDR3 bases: TGCGCCAGCAGCCAGGACGGGACTCTCCACCCCTCAGATACGCAGTATTTT. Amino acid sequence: CASSQDGTLHPSDTQYF.

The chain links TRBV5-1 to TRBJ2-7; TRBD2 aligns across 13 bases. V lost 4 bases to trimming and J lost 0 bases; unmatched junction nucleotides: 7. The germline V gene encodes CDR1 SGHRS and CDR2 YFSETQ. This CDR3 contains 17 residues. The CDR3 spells CASSIGLAGASSYEQYF. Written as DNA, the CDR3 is TGCGCCAGCAGCATTGGACTAGCGGGGGCTAGCTCCTACGAGCAGTACTTC. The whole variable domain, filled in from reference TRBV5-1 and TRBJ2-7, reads KAGVTQTPRYLIKTRGQQVTLSCSPISGHRSVSWYQQTPGQGLQFLFEYFSETQRNKGNFPGRFSGRQFSNSRSEMNVSTLELGDSALYLCASSIGLAGASSYEQYFGPGTRLTVT.

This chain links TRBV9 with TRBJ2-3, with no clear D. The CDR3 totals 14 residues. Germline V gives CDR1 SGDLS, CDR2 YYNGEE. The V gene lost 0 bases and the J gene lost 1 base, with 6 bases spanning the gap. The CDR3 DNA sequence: TGTGCCAGCAGCGTAGTGGCTGGCACAGATACGCAGTATTTT. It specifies CASSVVAGTDTQYF.

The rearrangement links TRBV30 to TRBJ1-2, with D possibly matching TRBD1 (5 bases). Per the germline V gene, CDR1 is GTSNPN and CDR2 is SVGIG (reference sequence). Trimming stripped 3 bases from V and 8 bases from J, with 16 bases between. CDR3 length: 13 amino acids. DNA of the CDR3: TGTGCCTGGAGAAGGGGCGGGGTAGGAGGCTACACCTTC. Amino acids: CAWRRGGVGGYTF.

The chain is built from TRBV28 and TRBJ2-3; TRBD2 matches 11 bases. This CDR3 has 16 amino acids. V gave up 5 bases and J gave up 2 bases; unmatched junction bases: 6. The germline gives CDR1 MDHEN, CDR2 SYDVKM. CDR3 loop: CASSPVTSGITDTQYF. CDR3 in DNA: TGTGCCAGCAGTCCCGTGACTAGCGGGATCACAGATACGCAGTATTTT.

The CDR3 here is CASNTGGWYEQFF. The CDR3 DNA reads as TGTGCCAGCAATACAGGGGGCTGGTATGAGCAGTTCTTC. The chain employs TRBV6-5 and TRBJ2-1, with 9 bases aligning to TRBD1. Losses at the gene ends were 7 bases for V and 8 bases for J; bases not matched to a gene: 6. Germline V lookup: CDR1 MNHEY, CDR2 SVGAGI. This CDR3 region has 13 residues.

This CDR3 reads CASSRSGAKYF. As DNA, the CDR3 is TGTGCCAGCAGCCGTTCAGGCGCTAAGTACTTC. The chain recombines TRBV7-2 with TRBJ2-7; D is uncertain. The germline CDR1 and CDR2 sequences are SGHTA and FQGNSA. V was trimmed by 5 bases and J by 11 bases, leaving 13 bases between them. The CDR3 consists of 11 residues.

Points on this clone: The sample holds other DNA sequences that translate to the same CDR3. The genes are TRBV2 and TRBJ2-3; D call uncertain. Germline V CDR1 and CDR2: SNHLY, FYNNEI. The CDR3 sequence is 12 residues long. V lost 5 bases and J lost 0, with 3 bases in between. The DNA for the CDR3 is TGTGCCAGCAGTCTAAGCACAGATACGCAGTATTTT. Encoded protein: CASSLSTDTQYF.

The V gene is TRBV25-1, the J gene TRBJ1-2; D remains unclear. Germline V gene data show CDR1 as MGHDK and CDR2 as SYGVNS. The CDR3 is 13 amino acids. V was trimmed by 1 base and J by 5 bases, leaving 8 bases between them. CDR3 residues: CASSESGGYGYTF. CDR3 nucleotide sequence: TGTGCCAGCAGTGAATCAGGAGGGTATGGCTACACCTTC.

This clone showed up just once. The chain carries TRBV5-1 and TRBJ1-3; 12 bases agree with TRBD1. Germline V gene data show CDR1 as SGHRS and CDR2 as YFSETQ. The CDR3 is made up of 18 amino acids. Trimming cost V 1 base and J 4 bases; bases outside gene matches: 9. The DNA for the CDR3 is TGCGCCAGCAGCTTGACGGGACAGGGGGCCTATATCGGAAACACCATATATTTT. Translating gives CASSLTGQGAYIGNTIYF. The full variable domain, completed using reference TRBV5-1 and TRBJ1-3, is KAGVTQTPRYLIKTRGQQVTLSCSPISGHRSVSWYQQTPGQGLQFLFEYFSETQRNKGNFPGRFSGRQFSNSRSEMNVSTLELGDSALYLCASSLTGQGAYIGNTIYFGEGSWLTVV.

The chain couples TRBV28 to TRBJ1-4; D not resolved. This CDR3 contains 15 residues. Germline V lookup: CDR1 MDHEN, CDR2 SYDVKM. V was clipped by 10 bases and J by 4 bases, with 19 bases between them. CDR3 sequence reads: CAMREYSPVNEKLFF. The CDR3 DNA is TGTGCCATGCGAGAATACAGCCCCGTTAATGAAAAACTGTTTTTT.